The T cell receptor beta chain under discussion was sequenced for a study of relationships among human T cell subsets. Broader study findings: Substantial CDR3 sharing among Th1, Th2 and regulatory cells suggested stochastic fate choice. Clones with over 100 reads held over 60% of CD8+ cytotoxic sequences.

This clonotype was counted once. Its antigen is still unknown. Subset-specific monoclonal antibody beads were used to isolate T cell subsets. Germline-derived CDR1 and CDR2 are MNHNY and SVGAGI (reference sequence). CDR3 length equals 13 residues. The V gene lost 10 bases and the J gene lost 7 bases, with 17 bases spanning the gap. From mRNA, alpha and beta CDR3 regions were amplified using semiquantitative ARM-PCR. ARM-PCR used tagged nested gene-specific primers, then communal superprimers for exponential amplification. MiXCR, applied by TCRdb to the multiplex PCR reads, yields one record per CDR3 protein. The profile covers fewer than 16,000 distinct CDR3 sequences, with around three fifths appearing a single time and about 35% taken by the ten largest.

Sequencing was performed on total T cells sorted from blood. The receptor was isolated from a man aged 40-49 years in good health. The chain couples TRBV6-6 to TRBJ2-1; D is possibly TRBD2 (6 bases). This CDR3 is CATAGLPINEQFF. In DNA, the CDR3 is TGTGCCACCGCGGGACTTCCGATTAATGAGCAGTTCTTC.